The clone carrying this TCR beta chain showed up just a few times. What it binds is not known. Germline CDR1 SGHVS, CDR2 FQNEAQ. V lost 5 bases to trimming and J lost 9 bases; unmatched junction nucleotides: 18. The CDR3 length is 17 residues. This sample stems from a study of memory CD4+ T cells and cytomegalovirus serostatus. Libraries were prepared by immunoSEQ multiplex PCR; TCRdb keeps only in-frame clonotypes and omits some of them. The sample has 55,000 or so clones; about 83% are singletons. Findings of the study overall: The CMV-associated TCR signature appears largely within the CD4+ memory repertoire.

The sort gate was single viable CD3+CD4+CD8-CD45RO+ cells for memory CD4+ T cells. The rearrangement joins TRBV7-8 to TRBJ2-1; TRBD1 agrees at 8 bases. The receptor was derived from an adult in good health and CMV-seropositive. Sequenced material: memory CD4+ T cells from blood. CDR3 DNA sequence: TGTGCCAGCAGCCCCGTCCCTTCGTCAGGGGGCTGGGGTGAGCAGTTCTTC. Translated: CASSPVPSSGGWGEQFF.